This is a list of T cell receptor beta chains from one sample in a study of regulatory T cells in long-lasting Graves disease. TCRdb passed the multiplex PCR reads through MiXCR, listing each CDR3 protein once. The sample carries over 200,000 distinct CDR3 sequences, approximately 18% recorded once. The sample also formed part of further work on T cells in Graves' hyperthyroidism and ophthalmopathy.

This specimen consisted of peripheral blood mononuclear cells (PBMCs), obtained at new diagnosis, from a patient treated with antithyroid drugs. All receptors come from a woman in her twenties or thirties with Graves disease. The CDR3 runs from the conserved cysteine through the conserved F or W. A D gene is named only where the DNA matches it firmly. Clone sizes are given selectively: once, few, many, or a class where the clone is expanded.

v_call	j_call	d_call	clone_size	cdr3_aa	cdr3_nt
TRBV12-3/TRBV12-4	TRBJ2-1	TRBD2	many	CASRPGLAEQFF	TGTGCCAGCAGGCCGGGACTAGCGGAGCAGTTCTTC
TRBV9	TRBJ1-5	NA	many	CASSVAPDRDQPQHF	TGTGCCAGCAGCGTAGCTCCCGATCGGGACCAGCCCCAGCATTTT
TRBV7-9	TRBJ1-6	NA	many	CASSLESGLLSPLHF	TGTGCCAGCAGCTTGGAGTCAGGCCTGTTGTCACCCCTCCACTTT
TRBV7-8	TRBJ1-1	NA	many	CASNDPGGTEAFF	TGTGCCAGCAACGACCCCGGGGGCACTGAAGCTTTCTTT
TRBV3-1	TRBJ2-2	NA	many	CASSPEKGSGLFF	TGTGCCAGCAGCCCAGAGAAAGGTTCCGGGCTGTTTTTT
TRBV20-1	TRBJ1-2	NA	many	CSARDSSRGDRGYTF	TGCAGTGCTAGAGATTCGTCTAGAGGGGATCGTGGCTACACCTTC
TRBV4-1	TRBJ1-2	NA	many	CASSQEGLKGPIYGYTF	TGTGCCAGCAGCCAAGAAGGGCTAAAGGGGCCGATCTATGGCTACACCTTC
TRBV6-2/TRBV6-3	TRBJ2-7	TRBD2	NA	CASSSRPLLALAGSYEQYF	TGTGCCAGCAGTTCGAGACCACTGCTGGCGCTAGCGGGCTCCTACGAGCAGTACTTC
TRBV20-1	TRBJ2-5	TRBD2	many	CSAPRASGQETQYF	TGCAGTGCACCGCGGGCTAGCGGGCAAGAGACCCAGTACTTC
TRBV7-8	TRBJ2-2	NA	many	CASSWWGFGTGELFF	TGTGCCAGCAGCTGGTGGGGATTTGGCACCGGGGAGCTGTTTTTT
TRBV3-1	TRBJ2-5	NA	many	CASSQGLSGSRETQYF	TGTGCCAGCAGCCAAGGTTTGAGCGGTAGTCGGGAGACCCAGTACTTC
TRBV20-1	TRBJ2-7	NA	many	CSARPREGGSYEQYF	TGCAGTGCTAGACCGCGGGAAGGGGGCTCCTACGAGCAGTACTTC
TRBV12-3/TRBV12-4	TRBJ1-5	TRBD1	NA	CASSLRRTGGDFNQPQHF	TGTGCCAGCAGTTTGAGGCGGACAGGGGGCGATTTCAATCAGCCCCAGCATTTT
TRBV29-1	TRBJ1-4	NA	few	CSVRDEKLFF	TGCAGCGTAAGAGATGAAAAACTGTTTTTT
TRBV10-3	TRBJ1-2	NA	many	CASWIGAVGYGYTF	TGTGCCAGCTGGATCGGGGCGGTCGGCTATGGCTACACCTTC
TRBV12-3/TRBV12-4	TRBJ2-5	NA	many	CASSLAPGRPGGETQYF	TGTGCCAGCAGTTTAGCGCCCGGACGCCCTGGCGGGGAGACCCAGTACTTC
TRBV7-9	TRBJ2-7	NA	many	CASSTPVGGGADYEQYF	TGTGCCAGCAGCACCCCCGTTGGGGGGGGCGCCGACTACGAGCAGTACTTC
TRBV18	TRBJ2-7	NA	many	CASSPNYEQYF	TGTGCCAGCTCACCGAACTACGAGCAGTACTTC
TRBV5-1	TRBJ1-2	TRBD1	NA	CASSRGTGDYGYTF	TGCGCCAGCAGCCGTGGGACAGGGGACTATGGCTACACCTTC
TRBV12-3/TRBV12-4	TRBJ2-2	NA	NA	CASRKQITGELFF	TGTGCCAGCAGGAAACAGATTACCGGGGAGCTGTTTTTT
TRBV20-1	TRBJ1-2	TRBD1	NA	CSAPTGLGGYTF	TGCAGTGCTCCGACAGGGTTGGGTGGCTACACCTTC
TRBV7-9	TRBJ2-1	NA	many	CASSLQGSYNEQFF	TGTGCCAGCAGCTTACAGGGCTCCTACAATGAGCAGTTCTTC